This T cell receptor (beta chain) is from a study of T cell changes during pregnancy in multiple sclerosis. Sequencing used immunoSEQ multiplex PCR; TCRdb keeps in-frame clones, though not all of them. Among roughly 40,000 clones listed, roughly 90% were seen once. The ends lost 2 bases at V and 5 bases at J; junction bases unmatched: 8. CDR1 is SEHNR and CDR2 is FQNEAQ in the germline V gene (reference sequence). The CDR3 loop spans 17 amino acids. J is TRBJ2-1 and V is TRBV7-9; 11 bases align to TRBD2. The sequence was obtained from a female donor with multiple sclerosis, enrolled in a pregnancy study. Sample: CD8+ T cells from peripheral blood mononuclear cells, taken before pregnancy. Here the CDR3 DNA reads TGTGCCAGCAGCTTAATAGGTATGGGACTAGCGGACAATGAGCAGTTCTTC. It encodes CASSLIGMGLADNEQFF.